A selection of T cell receptor beta chains follows, all from one sample in a study of T cell responses to AZD1222 COVID-19 vaccine. Libraries were prepared by immunoSEQ multiplex PCR; TCRdb keeps only in-frame clonotypes and omits some of them. The repertoire holds around 73,000 clones, 75% to 90% seen once, with about 9.3% in the top ten. The source was peripheral blood, collected 28 days after the second AZD1222 dose. The receptors come from an adult who received the AZD1222 COVID-19 vaccine. Each CDR3 is given without its conserved first and last residue. Each record gives: V gene, J gene, CDR3 protein.

v_gene: TRBV5-6; j_gene: TRBJ1-6; CDR3aa: ASSLGGNSPLH
v_gene: TRBV2; j_gene: TRBJ2-5; CDR3aa: ASRVGSGGLDRETQY
v_gene: TRBV12-3/TRBV12-4; j_gene: TRBJ2-7; CDR3aa: ASRHRGHEQY
v_gene: TRBV11-2; j_gene: TRBJ1-3; CDR3aa: ASSLFRGSGNTIY
v_gene: TRBV6-4; j_gene: TRBJ2-2; CDR3aa: ASSVEVNTGELF
v_gene: TRBV9; j_gene: TRBJ2-2; CDR3aa: ASSASTPGAGTGITGELF
v_gene: TRBV11-3; j_gene: TRBJ1-3; CDR3aa: ASSLGQVGNTIY
v_gene: TRBV19; j_gene: TRBJ1-1; CDR3aa: ASSTGGRGNTEAF
v_gene: TRBV6-6; j_gene: TRBJ2-5; CDR3aa: ASRLDSDEAQY
v_gene: TRBV7-3; j_gene: TRBJ1-2; CDR3aa: ASSFTQAHGYT